This T cell receptor beta chain was profiled in a study of T cells in Graves' hyperthyroidism and ophthalmopathy. Broader study findings: Blood also carried most thyroid clonotypes expanded above 0.001.

Ophthalmopathy patients showed a Clinical Activity Score of at least 3, NOSPECS grade of at least 4 and duration under 3 months. Exclusion criteria comprised uncontrolled infection, other autoimmune disease, pregnancy or lactation. TCR beta CDR3 region amplification was performed from RNA transcripts. Carried out on the TCR CDR3, a first-round RT-PCR used the HTBI primer set. TCRdb passed the multiplex PCR reads through MiXCR, listing each CDR3 protein once. The sample holds under 400,000 distinct CDR3 sequences, around a sixth seen once. At least ten counts were recorded for this clonotype. Its antigen is unidentified. V lost 4 bases, J lost 0 bases, and 7 bases lay in between. Germline CDR1 is SGHAT and CDR2 is FQNNGV. This CDR3 spans 14 amino acids.

Sequencing used blood. The sequence was obtained from a woman aged 40 to 50 with Graves' ophthalmopathy. The V and J genes are TRBV11-2 and TRBJ1-5; D not resolved. Here the CDR3 reads CASSSEYSNQPQHF. CDR3 coding DNA: TGTGCCAGCAGCTCAGAGTATAGCAATCAGCCCCAGCATTTT.